Listed here is a single T cell receptor (beta chain). This sample's time point: after neoadjuvant nivolumab, at surgical resection. Blood cells were analyzed directly, without culture or expansion. This table comes from immunoSEQ multiplex PCR, and its TCRdb copy is limited to in-frame clones, with some not included. The sample has around 70,000 clones, 70% to 90% seen once. This sample was taken from a study of neoadjuvant anti-PD-1 for oral cavity cancer. Whole-study context: Patients without progression got a fourth dose around day 43.

The TCR sequence derives from a person between 40 and 80 years old with oral cavity squamous cell carcinoma. Sample: PBMCs, taken after nivolumab (anti-PD-1) treatment.

This CDR3 is CASSYREERLTDTQYF. CDR3 nucleotides: TGTGCCAGCAGTTACCGGGAAGAGCGGCTTACAGATACGCAGTATTTT. The gene calls are TRBV14 and TRBJ2-3; maybe TRBD2 (5 bases). Trimming took 6 bases from V and 3 from J, leaving 19 bases between them. CDR3 length equals 16 residues. Germline CDR1 and CDR2: SGHDN and FVKESK.